Below, 21 T cell receptor beta chains from the same sample are listed, as sequenced in a study of cytomegalovirus exposure and HLA in healthy donors. The PCR employed 60 Vbeta primers together with 13 Jbeta primers. Assay used: immunoSEQ multiplex PCR; TCRdb lists only in-frame clones, some missing. The profile covers under 90,000 clones, with approximately 71% appearing a single time and roughly 7.2% taken by the ten largest. The specimen was PBMCs. The receptor set was obtained from a woman aged 40 to 50 in good health and CMV-seronegative.

The rearrangement links TRBV7-2 to TRBJ2-1; D remains unclear. The germline V gene has CDR1 SGHTA and CDR2 FQGNSA. This CDR3 has 15 amino acids. V was shortened by 0 bases and J by 0 bases, with 6 bases between the two germline ends. CDR3 nucleotide sequence: TGTGCCAGCAGCTTAGCGGGCAACTCCTACAATGAGCAGTTCTTC. Amino acids: CASSLAGNSYNEQFF.

The V call is TRBV13, the J call TRBJ1-2; 8 bases align to TRBD1. Germline V lookup: CDR1 PRHDT, CDR2 FYEKMQ (reference sequence). Losses at the gene ends were 5 bases for V and 8 bases for J; bases not matched to a gene: 10. This CDR3 is built from 14 residues. CDR3 DNA sequence: TGTGCCAGCAGCCCCCAGGGGACAGGCGGGGGCTACACCTTC. Translated: CASSPQGTGGGYTF.

The genes are TRBV5-1 and TRBJ2-1, with 10 bases lining up with TRBD2. The germline V gene encodes CDR1 SGHRS and CDR2 YFSETQ. The CDR3 spans 15 residues. After removal of 0 bases from V and 9 bases from J, the junction contained 6 bases not matched to a gene. The CDR3 region is CASSLASGSGGEQFF. The CDR3 nucleotides are TGCGCCAGCAGCTTGGCTAGCGGGAGTGGTGGTGAGCAGTTCTTC. Together with reference TRBV5-1 and TRBJ2-1, the CDR3 gives the full variable domain: KAGVTQTPRYLIKTRGQQVTLSCSPISGHRSVSWYQQTPGQGLQFLFEYFSETQRNKGNFPGRFSGRQFSNSRSEMNVSTLELGDSALYLCASSLASGSGGEQFFGPGTRLTVL.

This rearrangement joins TRBV19 to TRBJ1-2; TRBD1 matches 9 bases. This CDR3 has 15 residues. Germline CDR1 reads LNHDA; CDR2 reads SQIVND (reference sequence). The J segment lost 4 bases and the V segment lost 6 bases, leaving 9 bases of the junction unmatched. CDR3 residues: CASRVPGQGVYGYTF. The CDR3 nucleotides are TGTGCCAGTAGAGTCCCGGGACAGGGAGTCTATGGCTACACCTTC.

The CDR3 bases are TGTGCCAGCAGGAACAGGGATGGACAGCCCCAGCATTTT. This gives the protein CASRNRDGQPQHF. The V gene is TRBV2, the J gene TRBJ1-5; tentatively, D is TRBD1 (6 bases). The CDR3 runs 13 residues. V dropped 6 bases and J dropped 7 bases, with 13 bases sitting between them. The V gene's germline CDR1 is SNHLY and CDR2 FYNNEI.

The rearrangement uses TRBV11-2 and TRBJ2-1; D might be TRBD1 (6 bases). The CDR3 has 16 amino acids. The germline gives CDR1 SGHAT, CDR2 FQNNGV. With 4 bases removed from V and 4 bases from J, the gap between germline ends came to 17 bases. The CDR3 region is CASSSRGPSPYNEQFF. The CDR3 nucleotides read TGTGCCAGCAGCTCCAGGGGCCCTTCCCCATACAATGAGCAGTTCTTC. The full variable domain, completed using reference TRBV11-2 and TRBJ2-1, is EAGVAQSPRYKIIEKRQSVAFWCNPISGHATLYWYQQILGQGPKLLIQFQNNGVVDDSQLPKDRFSAERLKGVDSTLKIQPAKLEDSAVYLCASSSRGPSPYNEQFFGPGTRLTVL.

The chain is built from TRBV28 and TRBJ2-7, with D possibly matching TRBD2 (6 bases). This CDR3 spans 15 amino acids. Trimming shortened V by 3 bases and J by 2 bases, and 14 bases separated the two germline ends. The V gene's germline CDR1 is MDHEN and CDR2 SYDVKM. The CDR3 DNA sequence: TGTGCCAGCAGTTTGGAGGACTACCTAGCCTACGAGCAGTACTTC. Translated: CASSLEDYLAYEQYF.

The rearrangement uses TRBV18 and TRBJ2-5, with a weak D call TRBD2 (6 bases). Trimming took 6 bases from V and 4 from J, leaving 12 bases between them. The CDR3 loop spans 13 amino acids. Germline V gives CDR1 KGHSH, CDR2 LQKENI. Written as DNA, the CDR3 is TGTGCCAGCTCCCCGGGGGTTTCAGAGACCCAGTACTTC. Translated: CASSPGVSETQYF.

CDR3 residues: CASSKSGTDIGRYGYTF. The CDR3 DNA follows: TGTGCCAGTAGCAAGAGTGGGACTGATATTGGACGTTATGGCTACACCTTC. This sequence joins TRBV19 and TRBJ1-2; D possibly corresponds to TRBD1 (5 bases). Trimming removed 6 bases from V and 5 bases from J, with 25 bases in between. CDR3 length: 17 residues. From germline, CDR1 is LNHDA and CDR2 SQIVND (reference sequence).

The chain combines TRBV2 with TRBJ2-3, with TRBD2 matching 7 bases. There are 15 residues in the CDR3. V trimming: 4 bases; J trimming: 3 bases; junction bases outside the gene matches: 7. Per germline, CDR1 SNHLY and CDR2 FYNNEI. The CDR3 sequence: CASSAGGGGTDTQYF. For the CDR3, the DNA is TGTGCCAGCAGTGCGGGCGGGGGAGGAACAGATACGCAGTATTTT.

The chain employs TRBV9 and TRBJ2-7; 11 bases fit TRBD2. V was clipped by 3 bases and J by 4 bases; unmatched bases: 9. The germline V gene encodes CDR1 SGDLS and CDR2 YYNGEE. The CDR3 covers 16 residues. Here the CDR3 DNA reads TGTGCCAGCAGCGCTCCCCTAGCGGGGGGCAAGTACGAGCAGTACTTC. It yields the protein CASSAPLAGGKYEQYF.

V usage is TRBV6-6 and J usage is TRBJ2-7; a weak D match, TRBD2 (5 bases). This CDR3 has 13 amino acids. V dropped 2 bases and J dropped 5 bases, with 10 bases sitting between them. In germline, CDR1 is MNHNY, CDR2 SVGAGI (reference sequence). The DNA for the CDR3 is TGTGCCAGCAGTTACAGTACGGGGAACGAGCAGTACTTC. This gives the protein CASSYSTGNEQYF.

This sequence joins TRBV4-1 and TRBJ2-5, with 11 bases fitting TRBD2. The J segment lost 4 bases and the V segment lost 1 base, leaving 20 bases of the junction unmatched. Germline values: CDR1 MGHRA, CDR2 YSYEKL. This CDR3 is 21 amino acids long. The chain's CDR3 is CASSQVILRVMTSGEVETQYF. CDR3 bases: TGCGCCAGCAGCCAAGTCATCCTCCGGGTTATGACTAGCGGGGAGGTAGAGACCCAGTACTTC.

V and J are TRBV7-8 and TRBJ2-2; 11 nucleotides align to TRBD1. The V and J ends lost 5 bases and 6 bases, in that order; junction bases with no gene match: 11. The CDR3 spans 17 residues. Germline CDR1 reads SGHVS; CDR2 reads FQNEAQ. The CDR3 spells CASSVRDRGFRSGELFF. Written as DNA, the CDR3 is TGTGCCAGCAGCGTCCGGGACAGGGGGTTCCGATCCGGGGAGCTGTTTTTT.

This clone is a singleton in its sample. This chain connects TRBV5-6 to TRBJ1-2, with TRBD1 identical over 10 bases. This CDR3 is 14 amino acids long. With V trimmed by 4 bases and J by 7 bases, 7 bases remained unmatched. Germline V gene lookup returns CDR1 SGHDT and CDR2 YYEEEE. CDR3 loop: CASSAQTGGLGYTF. The CDR3 bases are TGTGCCAGCAGCGCCCAGACAGGGGGCCTTGGCTACACCTTC.

The rearrangement uses TRBV25-1 and TRBJ2-7; 7 bases align to TRBD1. V shed 8 bases and J 2 bases; nucleotides not matched to a gene: 9. The CDR3 sequence is 14 residues long. Germline loops: CDR1 MGHDK, CDR2 SYGVNS. CDR3 loop: CASVTGPLTYEQYF. In nucleotides, the CDR3 is TGTGCCAGCGTGACAGGGCCTCTCACCTACGAGCAGTACTTC.

The table lists this clone with a count of one. V gene TRBV4-2 combines with J gene TRBJ2-1; TRBD2 aligns across 7 bases. Germline assignment: CDR1 LGHNA and CDR2 YNFKEQ. Losses at the gene ends were 6 bases for V and 9 bases for J; bases not matched to a gene: 8. The CDR3 length is 13 residues. CDR3: CASRRLAPVEQFF. The CDR3 DNA sequence: TGTGCCAGCAGGCGACTAGCCCCCGTTGAGCAGTTCTTC.

The J gene is TRBJ1-1, the V gene TRBV18; unclear D gene. This CDR3 contains 14 residues. Trimming cost V 3 bases and J 0 bases, with 8 bases left between them. Germline V gene sequence: CDR1 KGHSH, CDR2 LQKENI. This CDR3 is CASSPIQVNTEAFF. The CDR3 DNA follows: TGTGCCAGCTCACCCATTCAGGTGAACACTGAAGCTTTCTTT.

V and J are TRBV19 and TRBJ1-5, with D hard to call. V lost 6 bases and J lost 1, with 13 bases in between. This CDR3 contains 15 residues. Germline V CDR1 and CDR2: LNHDA, SQIVND (reference sequence). The CDR3 loop is CASSPGGWSNQPQHF. DNA of the CDR3: TGTGCCAGTAGCCCTGGAGGGTGGAGCAATCAGCCCCAGCATTTT. The complete variable domain, with remaining parts taken from reference TRBV19 and TRBJ1-5, reads DGGITQSPKYLFRKEGQNVTLSCEQNLNHDAMYWYRQDPGQGLRLIYYSQIVNDFQKGDIAEGYSVSREKKESFPLTVTSAQKNPTAFYLCASSPGGWSNQPQHFGDGTRLSIL.

This clone came up once. V usage is TRBV6-1 and J usage is TRBJ2-2; TRBD2 might be the D (6 bases). Trimming removed 4 bases from V and 6 bases from J, with 15 bases in between. Germline lookup yields CDR1 MNHNS and CDR2 SASEGT. The CDR3 is made up of 15 amino acids. The CDR3 region has the DNA TGTGCCAGCAGTGTCACTAGCAGGACCGCCGGGGAGCTGTTTTTT. Translating gives CASSVTSRTAGELFF.

In regard to this clone: One end of the junction is discordant with germline, which a read error may explain. The gene calls are TRBV29-1 and TRBJ1-2; TRBD1 agrees at 7 bases. This CDR3 is built from 16 residues. The germline V gene encodes CDR1 SQVTM and CDR2 ANQGSEA. For the CDR3, the DNA is TGCAGCGTTTCGGGACAGAAGAAAGCAACCTTCTATGGCTACCCCTTC. This translates into CSVSGQKKATFYGYPF. Combining the CDR3 with reference TRBV29-1 and TRBJ1-2 gives the whole variable domain SAVISQKPSRDICQRGTSLTIQCQVDSQVTMMFWYRQQPGQSLTLIATANQGSEATYESGFVIDKFPISRPNLTFSTLTVSNMSPEDSSIYLCSVSGQKKATFYGYPFGSGTRLTVV.